Presented here are 19 T cell receptor beta chains from one specimen sequenced in a study of blood T cell repertoires in COVID-19. Profiling relied on immunoSEQ multiplex PCR, and the TCRdb table lists in-frame clones only, not all of them. The profile shows some 65,000 clones, 86% of them singletons. Sequencing used peripheral blood. The source of these receptors is a man aged 40-49 years with COVID-19, enrolled during active disease.

V is TRBV6-5 and J is TRBJ1-5; D remains unclear. Germline lookup yields CDR1 MNHEY and CDR2 SVGAGI. This CDR3 has 14 amino acids. Trimming took off 8 bases at V and 0 bases at J, with 11 bases between the two ends. The CDR3 sequence: CASLSPNSNQPQHF. CDR3 DNA: TGTGCCAGCCTCAGTCCAAATAGCAATCAGCCCCAGCATTTT.

This chain connects TRBV18 to TRBJ2-3, with 9 bases aligning to TRBD2. This CDR3 region has 15 residues. Germline loops: CDR1 KGHSH, CDR2 LQKENI. The trim removed 2 bases at V and 4 bases at J, leaving 4 bases unmatched. The CDR3 is CASSPDSGGADTQYF. CDR3 coding DNA: TGTGCCAGCTCACCAGATAGCGGGGGCGCAGATACGCAGTATTTT.

This rearrangement joins TRBV5-8 to TRBJ2-7; 8 nucleotides line up with TRBD1. CDR1 and CDR2 (germline): SGHTS, YDEGEE. The CDR3 consists of 15 residues. V lost 4 bases to trimming and J lost 6 bases; unmatched junction nucleotides: 12. The CDR3 protein is CASSTAGGAQVEQYF. CDR3 sequence (DNA): TGTGCCAGCAGCACCGCAGGGGGCGCCCAGGTCGAGCAGTACTTC.

The chain links TRBV7-9 to TRBJ2-3, with 7 bases fitting TRBD2. The germline V gene encodes CDR1 SEHNR and CDR2 FQNEAQ (reference sequence). The CDR3 has 15 residues. V trimming: 4 bases; J trimming: 3 bases; junction bases outside the gene matches: 7. CDR3 protein: CASSWDYPRTDTQYF. The CDR3 region has the DNA TGTGCCAGCAGCTGGGACTACCCGAGAACAGATACGCAGTATTTT.

This chain joins TRBV7-9 and TRBJ1-2; a weak D match, TRBD1 (5 bases). V gave up 5 bases and J gave up 8 bases, with 15 bases separating them. CDR1 SEHNR and CDR2 FQNEAQ come from the germline V gene (reference sequence). The CDR3 sequence is 13 residues long. In nucleotides, the CDR3 is TGTGCCAGCAGCACTCTCCAAGGGGCGGGCTACACCTTC. This gives the protein CASSTLQGAGYTF.

The chain is built from TRBV6-2 or TRBV6-3 and TRBJ2-1, with 9 bases aligning to TRBD2. CDR1 is MNHEY and CDR2 is SVGEGT in the germline V gene. There are 13 residues in the CDR3. V lost 2 bases and J lost 16; bases outside the gene matches: 9. CDR3 amino acids: CASSYEGTSPPFF. CDR3 nucleotide sequence: TGTGCCAGCAGTTACGAAGGGACTAGCCCGCCCTTCTTC.

The V gene is TRBV2, the J gene TRBJ2-1, with TRBD2 identical over 12 bases. This CDR3 spans 14 amino acids. In germline, CDR1 is SNHLY, CDR2 FYNNEI. V was pared by 8 bases and J by 4 bases, with 3 bases of the junction left unmatched. CDR3 protein: CASASGGAYNEQFF. The CDR3 DNA reads TGTGCCAGCGCTAGCGGGGGGGCATACAATGAGCAGTTCTTC.

The chain joins TRBV28 to TRBJ2-2; TRBD2 matches at 10 bases. Trimming removed 6 bases from V and 1 base from J; junction bases left unmatched: 5. This CDR3 has 16 amino acids. CDR1 and CDR2 (germline): MDHEN, SYDVKM. In DNA form, the CDR3 reads TGTGCCAGCAGCTTTAGCGGGGGGCGGAACACCGGGGAGCTGTTTTTT. Translated: CASSFSGGRNTGELFF. Complete variable domain (other parts from reference TRBV28 and TRBJ2-2): DVKVTQSSRYLVKRTGEKVFLECVQDMDHENMFWYRQDPGLGLRLIYFSYDVKMKEKGDIPEGYSVSREKKERFSLILESASTNQTSMYLCASSFSGGRNTGELFFGEGSRLTVL.

The chain combines TRBV5-1 with TRBJ2-7; 9 nucleotides match TRBD1. This CDR3 spans 14 amino acids. Germline V gene sequence: CDR1 SGHRS, CDR2 YFSETQ. The ends lost 3 bases at V and 7 bases at J; junction bases unmatched: 8. The DNA for the CDR3 is TGCGCCAGCAGCTCCTGGACAGGGGCGGAGGAGCAGTACTTC. Amino acid sequence: CASSSWTGAEEQYF. Complete variable domain (other parts from reference TRBV5-1 and TRBJ2-7): KAGVTQTPRYLIKTRGQQVTLSCSPISGHRSVSWYQQTPGQGLQFLFEYFSETQRNKGNFPGRFSGRQFSNSRSEMNVSTLELGDSALYLCASSSWTGAEEQYFGPGTRLTVT.

CDR3 in DNA: TGTGCCTGGAGTACCGGTAACTATGGCTACACCTTC. As protein: CAWSTGNYGYTF. The gene calls are TRBV30 and TRBJ1-2; D uncertain. This CDR3 contains 12 residues. V was trimmed by 2 bases and J by 1 base, leaving 5 bases between them. Germline loops: CDR1 GTSNPN, CDR2 SVGIG (reference sequence).

The gene calls are TRBV7-3 and TRBJ2-2, with D unresolved. Germline V gene data show CDR1 as SGHTA and CDR2 as FQGTGA. This CDR3 is 13 amino acids long. Trimming pared 7 bases from V and 6 bases from J, leaving 12 bases between. CDR3 in DNA: TGTGCCAGCACCTCACGGGTCCCCGGGGAGCTGTTTTTT. Protein product: CASTSRVPGELFF.

The chain recombines TRBV5-1 with TRBJ1-6, with 8 bases aligning to TRBD1. The CDR3 totals 16 residues. J lost 8 bases, V lost 0 bases, and 7 bases had no gene match. From germline, CDR1 is SGHRS and CDR2 YFSETQ. CDR3 DNA sequence: TGCGCCAGCAGCTTGGACTGGACAGGGTATGATTCACCCCTCCACTTT. It yields the protein CASSLDWTGYDSPLHF.

The chain links TRBV5-1 to TRBJ1-6; D not certain. The V end lost 0 bases, the J end lost 10 bases, and 11 bases lay between the germline ends. This CDR3 has 14 residues. The germline CDR1 and CDR2 sequences are SGHRS and YFSETQ. CDR3 nucleotides: TGCGCCAGCAGCTTGGCCGAGGTGTGGTCACCCCTCCACTTT. Protein sequence: CASSLAEVWSPLHF.

The rearrangement links TRBV19 to TRBJ2-3, with D uncertain. Trimming removed 3 bases at V and 5 bases at J, with 12 bases between. Germline values: CDR1 LNHDA, CDR2 SQIVND (reference sequence). CDR3 length: 14 residues. CDR3 protein: CASSIAKFKDTQYF. The CDR3 DNA follows: TGTGCCAGTAGTATTGCGAAGTTTAAAGATACGCAGTATTTT.

This chain uses TRBV6-6 with TRBJ2-2; 8 bases agree with TRBD2. This CDR3 region has 13 residues. CDR1 and CDR2 (germline): MNHNY, SVGAGI (reference sequence). With 2 bases clipped from V and 13 bases from J, the junction kept 6 bases outside the gene matches. CDR3 region: CASSYGTGGRLFF. CDR3 sequence (DNA): TGTGCCAGCAGTTACGGGACGGGGGGGCGGCTGTTTTTT.

The chain is built from TRBV27 and TRBJ2-3; 10 nucleotides align to TRBD1. Germline V gives CDR1 MNHEY, CDR2 SMNVEV (reference sequence). The CDR3 totals 15 residues. V dropped 4 bases and J dropped 3; count of bases not matched to a gene: 4. The CDR3 sequence is CASSSPGQGTDTQYF. In DNA, the CDR3 is TGTGCCAGCAGTTCCCCGGGACAGGGGACAGATACGCAGTATTTT.

The chain is built from TRBV3-1 (or the pseudogene TRBV3-2) and TRBJ2-1; TRBD1 is a possible D gene (6 bases). Germline CDR1 is LGHDT and CDR2 is YNNKEL (reference sequence). This CDR3 spans 17 amino acids. Trimming stripped 0 bases from V and 7 bases from J, with 19 bases between. The CDR3 loop is CASSQDSATGLWNEQFF. CDR3 DNA: TGTGCCAGCAGCCAAGATTCAGCAACAGGGTTATGGAATGAGCAGTTCTTC.

V usage is TRBV30 and J usage is TRBJ2-1; 8 bases are shared with TRBD2. The trim removed 5 bases at V and 8 bases at J, leaving 8 bases unmatched. The CDR3 sequence is 13 residues long. Germline CDR1 is GTSNPN and CDR2 is SVGIG (reference sequence). The CDR3 reads CAWGLAVLDEQFF. The CDR3 DNA follows: TGTGCCTGGGGACTAGCAGTGTTGGATGAGCAGTTCTTC. The variable domain in full, with the rest retrieved from reference TRBV30 and TRBJ2-1, is SQTIHQWPATLVQPVGSPLSLECTVEGTSNPNLYWYRQAAGRGLQLLFYSVGIGQISSEVPQNLSASRPQDRQFILSSKKLLLSDSGFYLCAWGLAVLDEQFFGPGTRLTVL.

The chain employs TRBV5-4 and TRBJ2-2, with D possibly being TRBD2 (5 bases). The CDR3 has 13 residues. The germline V gene encodes CDR1 SGHNT and CDR2 YYREEE (reference sequence). The V end lost 2 bases, the J end lost 6 bases, and 8 bases lay between the germline ends. In nucleotides, the CDR3 is TGTGCCAGCAGCTTTTGGAGGTCCGGGGAGCTGTTTTTT. This codes for CASSFWRSGELFF.